The rows below give T cell receptor beta chains drawn from one sample of a study of OX40 agonist ivuxolimab in advanced cancers. Assay used: immunoSEQ multiplex PCR; TCRdb lists only in-frame clones, some missing. Of about 80,000 clones in the sample, about 88% were seen once. The sequencing used CD4+ or CD8+ T cells sorted from blood, collected in a trial of the OX40 agonist ivuxolimab. These receptors all come from an adult with an advanced solid tumor such as melanoma, head and neck, liver or kidney cancer. The CDR3 runs from the conserved cysteine through the conserved F or W. A D gene is named only where the DNA matches it firmly. For some rows the clone size is stated as once, few or many, or as a class when expanded; others skip it.

CDR3nt: TGTGCCAGCAGCAGACTGGGACAGGGGGCAGAAGGCTACACCTTC
CDR3aa: CASSRLGQGAEGYTF
abundance: once
j_gene: TRBJ1-2
v_gene: TRBV5-6
d_gene: TRBD1

CDR3nt: TGTGCCAGCAGCGCCCGACTAGTGAAGAGCACAGATACGCAGTATTTT
CDR3aa: CASSARLVKSTDTQYF
abundance: .
j_gene: TRBJ2-3
v_gene: TRBV9
d_gene: .

CDR3nt: TGTGCCAGCAGTCCCCCGGGACAGAGGAATGAGCAGTTCTTC
CDR3aa: CASSPPGQRNEQFF
abundance: .
j_gene: TRBJ2-1
v_gene: TRBV28
d_gene: TRBD1

CDR3nt: TGTGCCAGCAGCCTGTCCCTAACTAGTGAGGCGGGGACCCAGTACTTC
CDR3aa: CASSLSLTSEAGTQYF
abundance: once
j_gene: TRBJ2-5
v_gene: TRBV5-6
d_gene: .

CDR3nt: TGTGCCAGCAGCCAAGACCAAAGGGGCCGTGACTATGGCTACACCTTC
CDR3aa: CASSQDQRGRDYGYTF
abundance: .
j_gene: TRBJ1-2
v_gene: TRBV4-2
d_gene: .

CDR3nt: TGTGCCAGCAGCTTATCAGGGAGGGCATCCTACGAGCAGTACTTC
CDR3aa: CASSLSGRASYEQYF
abundance: once
j_gene: TRBJ2-7
v_gene: TRBV11-2
d_gene: TRBD2

CDR3nt: TGTGCCAGCAGTGAACTAGGGGGGGGTCAGCCCCAGCATTTT
CDR3aa: CASSELGGGQPQHF
abundance: .
j_gene: TRBJ1-5
v_gene: TRBV6-1
d_gene: .

CDR3nt: TGTGCCAGTAGAAGGAACAATGAGCAGTTCTTC
CDR3aa: CASRRNNEQFF
abundance: .
j_gene: TRBJ2-1
v_gene: TRBV19
d_gene: .

CDR3nt: TGTGCTAGCAGCGAAACGGTGTTCCAAGAGACCCAGTACTTC
CDR3aa: CASSETVFQETQYF
abundance: .
j_gene: TRBJ2-5
v_gene: TRBV7-7
d_gene: .

CDR3nt: TGTGCCAGTAGTATCGGGGCAGCAACTAATGAAAAACTGTTTTTT
CDR3aa: CASSIGAATNEKLFF
abundance: .
j_gene: TRBJ1-4
v_gene: TRBV19
d_gene: .

CDR3nt: TGTGCCAGCAGCCCCGGGGGTTATAATTCACCCCTCCACTTT
CDR3aa: CASSPGGYNSPLHF
abundance: .
j_gene: TRBJ1-6
v_gene: TRBV11-2
d_gene: .